This T cell receptor beta chain appears in the sequencing data of a study of blood T cell repertoires in COVID-19. Study background: T cells, B-cell-depleted T cells, or PBMCs supplied cDNA or gDNA.

Researchers sorted participants into cohorts using their self-reported clinical history. After removal of 5 bases from V and 6 bases from J, the junction contained 4 bases not matched to a gene. The CDR3 is 15 residues long. The V gene's germline CDR1 is PRHDT and CDR2 FYEKMQ (reference sequence). This table comes from immunoSEQ multiplex PCR, and its TCRdb copy is limited to in-frame clones, with some not included. The sample lists approximately 250,000 clones, 80% to 90% occurring once. Sequencing was carried out using PBMCs or T cells enriched from blood (not recorded which). The receptor comes from a woman in her 30s with acute COVID-19. The rearrangement links TRBV13 to TRBJ2-2; 12 nucleotides align to TRBD2. CDR3 residues: CASSLAGGPSGELFF. CDR3 bases: TGTGCCAGCAGCCTAGCGGGAGGGCCTTCCGGGGAGCTGTTTTTT.